A single sample is the source of the 18 T cell receptor beta chains below, sequenced in a study of blood T cell repertoires in COVID-19. TCRdb's copy holds only in-frame clones and misses some; the assay was immunoSEQ multiplex PCR. The sample has about 200,000 clones, about four fifths seen once; the top ten hold around 10%. Sequencing was carried out using PBMCs or T cells enriched from blood (not recorded which). These receptors all stem from a woman in her forties or fifties with acute COVID-19.

As DNA, the CDR3 is TGCGCCAGCAGCCAAGGCCCGGGGACAGGGTTTTACAATGAGCAGTTCTTC. Translating it yields CASSQGPGTGFYNEQFF. The rearrangement uses TRBV4-3 and TRBJ2-1; 9 positions match TRBD1. Per the germline V gene, CDR1 is LGHNA and CDR2 is YSLEER. V shed 1 base and J 4 bases; nucleotides not matched to a gene: 8. The CDR3 contains 17 residues.

The V and J genes are TRBV15 and TRBJ1-1; no definite D call. CDR3 length: 14 amino acids. CDR1 is LNHNV, CDR2 YYDKDF, per germline (reference sequence). With 0 bases removed from V and 5 bases from J, the gap between germline ends came to 10 bases. The CDR3 DNA sequence: TGTGCCACCAGCAGAGATCCAGTCGGGACTGAAGCTTTCTTT. Translating it yields CATSRDPVGTEAFF.

The chain joins TRBV6-6 to TRBJ2-7; 9 bases line up with TRBD1. The V gene's germline CDR1 is MNHNY and CDR2 SVGAGI (reference sequence). J lost 0 bases, V lost 7 bases, and 10 bases had no gene match. The CDR3 sequence is 16 residues long. In nucleotides, the CDR3 is TGTGCCAGCACCTCGACAGGGGGTAAAAACTCCTACGAGCAGTACTTC. Translation: CASTSTGGKNSYEQYF.

This rearrangement joins TRBV11-2 to TRBJ1-1; D unresolved. Trimming cost V 5 bases and J 2 bases, with 12 bases left between them. The CDR3 has 14 amino acids. Germline V gives CDR1 SGHAT, CDR2 FQNNGV. Here the CDR3 DNA reads TGTGCCAGCAGCCGAAACGGGGTTAACACTGAAGCTTTCTTT. This translates into CASSRNGVNTEAFF.

The V and J genes are TRBV18 and TRBJ2-6; perhaps TRBD1 as D (5 bases). The germline V and J ends were trimmed by 3 bases and 4 bases, with 25 bases remaining between them. Germline V gene data show CDR1 as KGHSH and CDR2 as LQKENI. The CDR3 runs 20 residues. DNA of the CDR3: TGTGCCAGCTCACCCCGGGTTCAGGGTCAGGCCCTATCGGGGGCCAACGTCCTGACTTTC. As protein: CASSPRVQGQALSGANVLTF.

This clone was counted a few times. The chain employs TRBV7-2 and TRBJ1-5, with TRBD1 matching 9 bases. CDR3 length equals 15 residues. The germline gives CDR1 SGHTA, CDR2 FQGNSA. Unmatched junction bases numbered 4, after V lost 2 bases and J lost 5 bases. CDR3 residues: CASSLKTGGYQPQHF. CDR3 sequence (DNA): TGTGCCAGCAGCTTAAAAACAGGGGGCTATCAGCCCCAGCATTTT.

The chain is built from TRBV4-3 and TRBJ2-2; D gene ambiguous. Germline V CDR1 and CDR2: LGHNA, YSLEER. The CDR3 contains 14 residues. Trimming stripped 0 bases from V and 7 bases from J, with 9 bases between. The CDR3 region is CASSQDLLSGELFF. In nucleotides, the CDR3 is TGCGCCAGCAGCCAAGATTTGCTGAGCGGGGAGCTGTTTTTT.

This chain links TRBV10-3 with TRBJ2-7; possibly TRBD1 for D (5 bases). Trimming stripped 3 bases from V and 2 bases from J, with 8 bases between. CDR1 is ENHRY and CDR2 is SYGVKD in the germline V gene. This CDR3 is built from 13 residues. CDR3 amino acids: CAISEQVAYEQYF. The CDR3 DNA reads TGTGCCATCAGTGAACAGGTGGCCTACGAGCAGTACTTC.

The chain links TRBV7-9 to TRBJ2-1; the D gene is possibly TRBD1 (6 bases). The CDR3 is 15 residues long. Germline CDR1 SEHNR, CDR2 FQNEAQ (reference sequence). The V and J ends lost 6 bases and 2 bases respectively, with 14 bases between them. CDR3 loop: CASSTNRDPYNEQFF. CDR3 nucleotides: TGTGCCAGCAGTACTAACAGGGATCCCTACAATGAGCAGTTCTTC.

The chain combines TRBV11-2 with TRBJ2-7; 7 bases match TRBD1. The germline gives CDR1 SGHAT, CDR2 FQNNGV. The junction had 2 bases not matched to a gene; V was cut back by 3 bases and J by 3 bases. The CDR3 has 13 amino acids. CDR3 nucleotides: TGTGCCAGCAGCTTTCACAGGGGCTACGAGCAGTACTTC. Its translation is CASSFHRGYEQYF.

This chain connects TRBV5-6 to TRBJ1-5; D is unclear. Trimming took off 2 bases at V and 0 bases at J, with 15 bases between the two ends. There are 17 residues in the CDR3. Per the germline V gene, CDR1 is SGHDT and CDR2 is YYEEEE. For the CDR3, the DNA is TGTGCCAGCAGCTTTTGGGGTCGGGGAACTAGCAATCAGCCCCAGCATTTT. This sequence encodes CASSFWGRGTSNQPQHF.

The rearrangement links TRBV2 to TRBJ1-3; D not resolved. The length of the CDR3 is 14 residues. Trimming took off 6 bases at V and 0 bases at J, with 9 bases between the two ends. The germline V gene has CDR1 SNHLY and CDR2 FYNNEI. CDR3 nucleotide sequence: TGTGCCAGCAGATCAGGTTCCTCTGGAAACACCATATATTTT. As protein: CASRSGSSGNTIYF.

This chain connects TRBV7-2 to TRBJ1-1, with 12 bases identical to TRBD1. The CDR3 is 14 amino acids. Losses at the gene ends were 6 bases for V and 8 bases for J; bases not matched to a gene: 7. Germline V gene data show CDR1 as SGHTA and CDR2 as FQGNSA. In DNA form, the CDR3 reads TGTGCCAGCAGGTTTAAGGGGACAGGGGGCGAAGCTTTCTTT. This codes for CASRFKGTGGEAFF.

The J gene is TRBJ2-2, the V gene TRBV6-5; D is possibly TRBD2 (6 bases). The CDR3 contains 13 residues. The V end lost 6 bases, the J end lost 11 bases, and 16 bases lay between the germline ends. Germline V lookup: CDR1 MNHEY, CDR2 SVGAGI. DNA of the CDR3: TGTGCCAGCAGCCAGATATTGCGGGGAGAGCTGTTTTTT. This sequence encodes CASSQILRGELFF.

The chain carries TRBV11-1 and TRBJ2-7; D is perhaps TRBD2 (5 bases). CDR3 length: 15 amino acids. The germline V gene encodes CDR1 SGHAT and CDR2 FQDESV (reference sequence). Between the trimmed V and J ends, which lost 0 bases and 4 bases, there was a span of 13 bases. CDR3 in DNA: TGTGCCAGCAGCTTAGCGCCCAGCGGCGCATACGAGCAGTACTTC. Residues: CASSLAPSGAYEQYF.

This clone has a single count. The chain has TRBV18 and TRBJ2-7, with 8 bases lining up with TRBD1. The V and J ends lost 3 bases and 1 base, in that order; junction bases with no gene match: 5. This CDR3 has 15 amino acids. Germline V gives CDR1 KGHSH, CDR2 LQKENI. CDR3 loop: CASSPTGVRSYEQYF. The CDR3 DNA follows: TGTGCCAGCTCACCGACAGGGGTAAGGTCCTACGAGCAGTACTTC.

A note on this clone: At the DNA level, this CDR3 is encoded by other sequences in the same sample as well. The rearrangement uses TRBV27 and TRBJ1-5; possibly TRBD1 for D (6 bases). Trimming left V 3 bases short and J 7 bases short, with 13 bases between. In germline, CDR1 is MNHEY, CDR2 SMNVEV (reference sequence). The CDR3 contains 14 residues. Written as DNA, the CDR3 is TGTGCCAGCAGTTTTGCAGGGGCAGGACAGCCCCAGCATTTT. As protein: CASSFAGAGQPQHF.

The V and J genes are TRBV6-5 and TRBJ1-2, with D uncertain. V lost 3 bases, J lost 9 bases, and 20 bases lay in between. The germline V gene encodes CDR1 MNHEY and CDR2 SVGAGI. The CDR3 has 15 residues. The CDR3 nucleotides read TGTGCCAGCAGTTATTCAAGCGCAGTTTTTGGTAGCTACACCTTC. This translates into CASSYSSAVFGSYTF.